This T cell receptor (beta chain) was obtained from a study of T cells in Graves' hyperthyroidism and ophthalmopathy. On the study more broadly: Peripheral blood was taken when the disease was first diagnosed, before any treatment began. Study-wide results and limits: Stable hyperthyroidism and ophthalmopathy were separated using 13 V-J signatures. The model predicted ophthalmopathy a median around six months before onset.

The table lists this clonotype with many counts. Its antigen remains unknown. The authors deemed Graves' hyperthyroidism stable absent ophthalmopathy progression within 18 months. Trimming at V came to 6 bases and at J to 4 bases, leaving 11 bases not matched to a gene. This CDR3 is 15 amino acids long. Looked up from germline, CDR1 is SGHAT and CDR2 is FQNNGV. RNA transcripts yielded amplified TCR beta CDR3 regions. An initial round of RT-PCR targeting the TCR CDR3 relied on the HTBI primer set. MiXCR was run by TCRdb on the multiplex PCR reads, yielding one entry per CDR3 protein. The sample lists around 520,000 distinct CDR3 sequences; around 13% were seen once.

The sequence was collected from a middle-aged woman with Graves' hyperthyroidism. What was sequenced was blood. The genes are TRBV11-2 and TRBJ2-7; 8 bases line up with TRBD1. The CDR3 spells CASRHFDRGEYEQYF. The CDR3 DNA is TGTGCCAGCAGGCATTTTGACAGGGGCGAGTACGAGCAGTACTTC. Together with reference TRBV11-2 and TRBJ2-7, the CDR3 gives the full variable domain: EAGVAQSPRYKIIEKRQSVAFWCNPISGHATLYWYQQILGQGPKLLIQFQNNGVVDDSQLPKDRFSAERLKGVDSTLKIQPAKLEDSAVYLCASRHFDRGEYEQYFGPGTRLTVT.